Detailed here is one T cell receptor (beta chain). The sample originates from a study of OX40 agonist ivuxolimab in advanced cancers. Germline CDR1 is SGHDT and CDR2 is YYEEEE. V lost 1 base and J 0 bases, leaving 7 bases between the germline ends. The CDR3 runs 14 residues. Measured with immunoSEQ multiplex PCR; TCRdb has only the in-frame clones, and not every one. The sample carries some 140,000 clones, 90% to 95% recorded once. The starting material was CD4+ or CD8+ T cells sorted from blood, obtained in a trial of the OX40 agonist ivuxolimab. The chain combines TRBV5-6 with TRBJ1-1; D gene unclear. The origin of this receptor is an adult with an advanced solid tumor such as melanoma, head and neck, liver or kidney cancer. CDR3 bases: TGTGCCAGCAGCTTGATTACCCTGAACACTGAAGCTTTCTTT. As protein: CASSLITLNTEAFF.